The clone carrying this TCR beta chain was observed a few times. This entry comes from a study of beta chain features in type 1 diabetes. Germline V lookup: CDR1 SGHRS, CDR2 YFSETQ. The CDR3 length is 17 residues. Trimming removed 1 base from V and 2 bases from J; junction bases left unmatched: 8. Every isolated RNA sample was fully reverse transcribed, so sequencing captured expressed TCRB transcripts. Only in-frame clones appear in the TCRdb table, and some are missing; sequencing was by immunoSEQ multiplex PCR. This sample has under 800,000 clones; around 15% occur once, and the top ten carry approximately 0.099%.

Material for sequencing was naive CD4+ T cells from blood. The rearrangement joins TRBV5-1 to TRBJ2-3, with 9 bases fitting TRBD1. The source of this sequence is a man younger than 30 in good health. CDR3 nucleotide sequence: TGCGCCAGCAGCTTGTCCTCCGGGACAGGGTTCACAGATACGCAGTATTTT. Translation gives CASSLSSGTGFTDTQYF.